Listed below are T cell receptor beta chains from one sample, sequenced in a study of T cells after yellow fever vaccination. TCRdb re-analysed the 5' RACE reads in MiXCR, keeping a single row per CDR3 protein. The sample shows a few hundred thousand distinct CDR3 sequences, 6.9% of them seen only once. The sample in question was CD4+ T cells sorted from PBMCs, obtained 15 days after the yellow fever booster vaccination. These TCRs come from a man younger than 45 who received the YFV17D yellow fever vaccine. Each CDR3 is given with its conserved first and last residue. A D gene is named only where the DNA matches it firmly. Clone size is not always given. Where it is, it says once, few, many or a class for expanded clones.

D gene: .; clone size: .; V gene: TRBV24-1; J gene: TRBJ2-1; CDR3 DNA: TGTGCCACCAGTTCGGGGGTCGGGGAGCAGTTCTTC; CDR3 protein: CATSSGVGEQFF
D gene: TRBD1; clone size: few; V gene: TRBV7-2; J gene: TRBJ2-7; CDR3 DNA: TGTGCCAGCAGCCCGACCTCCGGACAGGGCTACGAGCAGTACTTC; CDR3 protein: CASSPTSGQGYEQYF
D gene: .; clone size: .; V gene: TRBV3-1; J gene: TRBJ1-5; CDR3 DNA: TGTCCCCAATGCCCCCAGCATTTT; CDR3 protein: CPQCPQHF
D gene: .; clone size: .; V gene: TRBV6-2/TRBV6-3; J gene: TRBJ1-2; CDR3 DNA: TGTGCCAGCAGTTACAGCGTCCAGGGGACCTATGGCTACACCTTC; CDR3 protein: CASSYSVQGTYGYTF
D gene: .; clone size: .; V gene: TRBV29-1; J gene: TRBJ2-2; CDR3 DNA: TGCAGCGTCACGCGGCAGAAGAACACCGGGGAGCTGTTTTTT; CDR3 protein: CSVTRQKNTGELFF
D gene: TRBD1; clone size: .; V gene: TRBV6-2/TRBV6-3; J gene: TRBJ2-5; CDR3 DNA: TGTGCCAGCAGTTCCCCGGCTTTGACAGGGCGGGAGACCCAGTACTTC; CDR3 protein: CASSSPALTGRETQYF
D gene: .; clone size: many; V gene: TRBV28; J gene: TRBJ2-1; CDR3 DNA: TGTGCCAGCAGTTCTGGTGGGGAGGTTGAGCAGTTCTTC; CDR3 protein: CASSSGGEVEQFF
D gene: .; clone size: .; V gene: TRBV4-3; J gene: TRBJ1-2; CDR3 DNA: TGCGCCAGCAGCCAGACTGACGGGCGCTATGGCTACACCTTC; CDR3 protein: CASSQTDGRYGYTF
D gene: .; clone size: many; V gene: TRBV7-2; J gene: TRBJ2-5; CDR3 DNA: TGTGCCAGCAGCATTTCCTCCGGGAAGCAAGAGACCCAGTACTTC; CDR3 protein: CASSISSGKQETQYF
D gene: TRBD2; clone size: .; V gene: TRBV6-5; J gene: TRBJ2-7; CDR3 DNA: TGTGCCAGCAGTTACGGTGGAGTGGGAGGGAGCTCCTACGAGCAGTACTTC; CDR3 protein: CASSYGGVGGSSYEQYF
D gene: TRBD2; clone size: many; V gene: TRBV6-1; J gene: TRBJ2-5; CDR3 DNA: TGTGCCAGCAGTATAGCGGGAGCTTATGAGACCCAGTACTTC; CDR3 protein: CASSIAGAYETQYF
D gene: TRBD1; clone size: few; V gene: TRBV6-4; J gene: TRBJ2-2; CDR3 DNA: TGTGCCAGCAAACCGGGACAGGGAAACGGGGAGCTGTTTTTT; CDR3 protein: CASKPGQGNGELFF
D gene: .; clone size: .; V gene: TRBV15; J gene: TRBJ1-5; CDR3 DNA: TGTGCCACCAGCAGAGTCCCGAAGTTAGCCCAGCATTTT; CDR3 protein: CATSRVPKLAQHF
D gene: .; clone size: many; V gene: TRBV11-2; J gene: TRBJ1-1; CDR3 DNA: TGTGCCAGCAGCCCGGAGCTTCTCCTGAACACTGAAGCTTTCTTT; CDR3 protein: CASSPELLLNTEAFF
D gene: TRBD1; clone size: .; V gene: TRBV7-2; J gene: TRBJ1-1; CDR3 DNA: TGTGCCAGCAGCTTTGGGACAGGTATGAACACTGAAGCTTTCTTT; CDR3 protein: CASSFGTGMNTEAFF
D gene: TRBD2; clone size: .; V gene: TRBV5-1; J gene: TRBJ2-1; CDR3 DNA: TGCGCCAGCAGCTTGCTCCCTTCGGGGGGCTACAATGAGCAGTTCTTC; CDR3 protein: CASSLLPSGGYNEQFF
D gene: .; clone size: many; V gene: TRBV20-1; J gene: TRBJ2-7; CDR3 DNA: TGCAGTGCCTTGCAGGGTTACTCCTACGAGCAGTACTTC; CDR3 protein: CSALQGYSYEQYF
D gene: TRBD2; clone size: .; V gene: TRBV7-8; J gene: TRBJ2-7; CDR3 DNA: TGTGCCAGCAGCTTAGTCGGTAGCGGGACCTACGAGCAGTACTTC; CDR3 protein: CASSLVGSGTYEQYF
D gene: TRBD2; clone size: few; V gene: TRBV4-3; J gene: TRBJ2-7; CDR3 DNA: TGCGCCAGCAGCCAAGAATCCGCTCGGGGGGGGGCCTTCGGACGGTACGAGCAGTACTTC; CDR3 protein: CASSQESARGGAFGRYEQYF
D gene: .; clone size: many; V gene: TRBV7-9; J gene: TRBJ2-7; CDR3 DNA: TGTGCCAGCAGGTTAAGACAGTACCATTACGAGCAGTACTTC; CDR3 protein: CASRLRQYHYEQYF
D gene: .; clone size: few; V gene: TRBV20-1; J gene: TRBJ2-5; CDR3 DNA: TGCAGTGCTAGTGGTGGGGGCCCGAACCAAGAGACCCAGTACTTC; CDR3 protein: CSASGGGPNQETQYF
D gene: TRBD1; clone size: .; V gene: TRBV20-1; J gene: TRBJ2-2; CDR3 DNA: TGCAGTGCTGAGAGGGACAGGGGCGGGGGGGAGCTGTTTTTT; CDR3 protein: CSAERDRGGGELFF
D gene: .; clone size: few; V gene: TRBV5-1; J gene: TRBJ1-6; CDR3 DNA: TGCGCCAGCAGCCCTGGACGGCAGGATAATTCACCCCTCCACTTT; CDR3 protein: CASSPGRQDNSPLHF
D gene: .; clone size: many; V gene: TRBV11-2; J gene: TRBJ2-7; CDR3 DNA: TGTGCCAGCAGTTTAGTTCGGGGCTCCTACGAGCAGTACTTC; CDR3 protein: CASSLVRGSYEQYF
D gene: .; clone size: many; V gene: TRBV28; J gene: TRBJ2-1; CDR3 DNA: TGTGCCAGCAGCCTTCGGGTTAGTGAGCAGTTCTTC; CDR3 protein: CASSLRVSEQFF
D gene: TRBD1; clone size: few; V gene: TRBV7-2; J gene: TRBJ2-5; CDR3 DNA: TGTGCCAGCAGCTTAGTGCCATTTGGGACAGGAGAGACCCAGTACTTC; CDR3 protein: CASSLVPFGTGETQYF
D gene: .; clone size: many; V gene: TRBV6-2/TRBV6-3; J gene: TRBJ2-5; CDR3 DNA: TGTGCCAGCAATCCGTCGACAATACAAGAGACCCAGTACTTC; CDR3 protein: CASNPSTIQETQYF
D gene: .; clone size: .; V gene: TRBV7-2; J gene: TRBJ2-3; CDR3 DNA: TGTGCCAGCAGCTCCGGCAACACAGATACGCAGTATTTT; CDR3 protein: CASSSGNTDTQYF
D gene: .; clone size: .; V gene: TRBV20-1; J gene: TRBJ1-6; CDR3 DNA: TGCAGTGCTAGCTCAAGTAATTCACCCCTCCACTTT; CDR3 protein: CSASSSNSPLHF
D gene: TRBD2; clone size: .; V gene: TRBV5-1; J gene: TRBJ2-4; CDR3 DNA: TGCGCCAGCAGCTTGTTGTTAGCGGGAGAGGCAAACATTCAGTACTTC; CDR3 protein: CASSLLLAGEANIQYF
D gene: .; clone size: many; V gene: TRBV20-1; J gene: TRBJ1-1; CDR3 DNA: TGCAGTGCCCCCGGCGGGCCTCGGAACACTGAAGCTTTCTTT; CDR3 protein: CSAPGGPRNTEAFF
D gene: .; clone size: .; V gene: TRBV5-1; J gene: TRBJ2-2; CDR3 DNA: TGCGCCAGCAGCGACACAGGAAGGTGGAACACCGGGGAGCTGTTTTTT; CDR3 protein: CASSDTGRWNTGELFF
D gene: .; clone size: .; V gene: TRBV7-2; J gene: TRBJ2-2; CDR3 DNA: TGTGCCAGCAGCCCTTTAGCGGTCACCGGGGAGCTGTTTTTT; CDR3 protein: CASSPLAVTGELFF
D gene: .; clone size: many; V gene: TRBV5-5; J gene: TRBJ2-1; CDR3 DNA: TGTGCCAGCATCATCGGGGGACAGAGCTACAATGAGCAGTTCTTC; CDR3 protein: CASIIGGQSYNEQFF
D gene: TRBD2; clone size: few; V gene: TRBV5-1; J gene: TRBJ2-2; CDR3 DNA: TGCGCCAGCGGGACGCTAGCGGGAGGAAGCGGGGAGCTGTTTTTT; CDR3 protein: CASGTLAGGSGELFF
D gene: TRBD2; clone size: few; V gene: TRBV28; J gene: TRBJ2-1; CDR3 DNA: TGTGCCGCAGCGGGGGGACCGTACAATGAGCAGTTCTTC; CDR3 protein: CAAAGGPYNEQFF
D gene: .; clone size: few; V gene: TRBV20-1; J gene: TRBJ2-1; CDR3 DNA: TGCAGTGCGAATGGGGTAGCCGGGGGATTAGAGCAGTTCTTC; CDR3 protein: CSANGVAGGLEQFF
D gene: .; clone size: .; V gene: TRBV6-1; J gene: TRBJ2-3; CDR3 DNA: TGTGCCAGCAGTGGGGGGGAGTTTGTGATATGGGCTACGCAGTATTTT; CDR3 protein: CASSGGEFVIWATQYF
D gene: TRBD2; clone size: few; V gene: TRBV5-1; J gene: TRBJ2-5; CDR3 DNA: TGCGCCAGCCAACCGGGACTAGCGGGAGAGACCCAGTACTTC; CDR3 protein: CASQPGLAGETQYF
D gene: .; clone size: few; V gene: TRBV27; J gene: TRBJ2-3; CDR3 DNA: TGTGCCAGCAGTTCCCAGGTTGGCTATACGCAGTATTTT; CDR3 protein: CASSSQVGYTQYF
D gene: .; clone size: .; V gene: TRBV6-1; J gene: TRBJ2-2; CDR3 DNA: TGTGCCAGCAGCATTGGGAACACCGGGGAGCTGTTTTTT; CDR3 protein: CASSIGNTGELFF
D gene: .; clone size: .; V gene: TRBV6-1; J gene: TRBJ2-2; CDR3 DNA: TGTGCCAGCAGTCGGGACACTTCGAACACCGGGGAGCTGTTTTTT; CDR3 protein: CASSRDTSNTGELFF
D gene: .; clone size: many; V gene: TRBV7-2; J gene: TRBJ2-3; CDR3 DNA: TGTGCCAGCAGCTCATTATTCGACAGGCAAAAGCAGTATTTT; CDR3 protein: CASSSLFDRQKQYF
D gene: TRBD2; clone size: many; V gene: TRBV6-5; J gene: TRBJ2-1; CDR3 DNA: TGTGCCAGCAGTCCCGGGACTAGCGGGAACGATGAGCAGTTCTTC; CDR3 protein: CASSPGTSGNDEQFF
D gene: .; clone size: .; V gene: TRBV20-1; J gene: TRBJ2-6; CDR3 DNA: TGCAGTGCCCGGGTCGGGGGTTCTGGGGCAAACGTCCTGACTTTC; CDR3 protein: CSARVGGSGANVLTF
D gene: TRBD2; clone size: few; V gene: TRBV20-1; J gene: TRBJ2-2; CDR3 DNA: TGCAGTGCTAAGCTAGCGGGAGCCCGCAGGGACACCGGGGAGCTGTTTTTT; CDR3 protein: CSAKLAGARRDTGELFF
D gene: .; clone size: many; V gene: TRBV7-8; J gene: TRBJ2-1; CDR3 DNA: TGTGCCAGCAGCTTAGCGGAGGGCTTAGAGCAGTTCTTC; CDR3 protein: CASSLAEGLEQFF
D gene: .; clone size: few; V gene: TRBV7-3; J gene: TRBJ2-1; CDR3 DNA: TGTGCCAGCAGCTTAATTTCGACCAATGAGCAGTTCTTC; CDR3 protein: CASSLISTNEQFF
D gene: TRBD2; clone size: .; V gene: TRBV7-9; J gene: TRBJ2-7; CDR3 DNA: TGTGCCAGCAGCATCAGGACTAGCGTCGAGCAGTACTTC; CDR3 protein: CASSIRTSVEQYF
D gene: .; clone size: few; V gene: TRBV11-2; J gene: TRBJ2-1; CDR3 DNA: TGTGCCAGCAGCTTGCCCCAGCTCAATGAGCAGTTCTTC; CDR3 protein: CASSLPQLNEQFF
D gene: .; clone size: .; V gene: TRBV7-2; J gene: TRBJ2-5; CDR3 DNA: TGTGCCAGCAGCTCCAGGACGGGGACCCAGTACTTC; CDR3 protein: CASSSRTGTQYF
D gene: .; clone size: many; V gene: TRBV3-1; J gene: TRBJ2-7; CDR3 DNA: TGTGCCAGCAGCCAAGGGTGGACAGACTACGAGCAGTACTTC; CDR3 protein: CASSQGWTDYEQYF
D gene: .; clone size: many; V gene: TRBV12-3/TRBV12-4; J gene: TRBJ1-4; CDR3 DNA: TGTGCCAGCAGTCCTGCCGGGTCCGCGGCGGGAAAACTGTTTTTT; CDR3 protein: CASSPAGSAAGKLFF
D gene: TRBD1; clone size: many; V gene: TRBV6-5; J gene: TRBJ1-5; CDR3 DNA: TGTGCCAGCAGCTACCCGACAGGGCAGCGCAATCAGCCCCAGCATTTT; CDR3 protein: CASSYPTGQRNQPQHF
D gene: .; clone size: few; V gene: TRBV14; J gene: TRBJ2-1; CDR3 DNA: TGTGCCAGCGGTGCGGGGGCGCACTACAATGAGCAGTTCTTC; CDR3 protein: CASGAGAHYNEQFF
D gene: .; clone size: .; V gene: TRBV5-1; J gene: TRBJ2-7; CDR3 DNA: TGCGCCAGCACCCTAGCCGGGGCGATCTACTACGACGAGCAGTACTTC; CDR3 protein: CASTLAGAIYYDEQYF
D gene: TRBD2; clone size: .; V gene: TRBV29-1; J gene: TRBJ2-1; CDR3 DNA: TGCAGCGTCCAACTAGCGGGAGGGCCCTACAATGAGCAGTTCTTC; CDR3 protein: CSVQLAGGPYNEQFF
D gene: .; clone size: many; V gene: TRBV5-1; J gene: TRBJ2-5; CDR3 DNA: TGCGCCAGCAAAGTAGGGGGGGAAGAGACCCAGTACTTC; CDR3 protein: CASKVGGEETQYF
D gene: .; clone size: few; V gene: TRBV4-1; J gene: TRBJ2-1; CDR3 DNA: TGCGCCAGCAGCCAAGCCCTCGGTGGGAGGGGGCGCAATGAGCAGTTCTTC; CDR3 protein: CASSQALGGRGRNEQFF
D gene: .; clone size: few; V gene: TRBV20-1; J gene: TRBJ2-4; CDR3 DNA: TGCAGTGCTGTAACCTGGGATGACATTCAGTACTTC; CDR3 protein: CSAVTWDDIQYF